This T cell receptor (beta chain) was documented in a study of cytomegalovirus exposure and HLA in healthy donors. Sequencing used immunoSEQ multiplex PCR; TCRdb keeps in-frame clones, though not all of them. The table records about 74,000 clones, around 95% of them present only once. Of note for this clone: What it recognizes is unknown.

From the 120-subject validation cohort, which was separate from the approximately 670-subject first cohort, the donors were drawn. Per the germline V gene, CDR1 is KGHSH and CDR2 is LQKENI. The CDR3 length is 14 residues. Trimming removed 4 bases at V and 4 bases at J, with 10 bases between. The study's findings and limits: High specificity and sensitivity for cytomegalovirus status were reported for the classifier. The authors confirmed in vitro that a few CMV-associated chains were specific for CMV antigens.

The sample comprised PBMCs. This TCR was recovered from a woman younger than 35 in good health and CMV-seropositive. This rearrangement joins TRBV18 to TRBJ1-4; a possible D gene is TRBD1 (6 bases). In DNA form, the CDR3 reads TGTGCCAGCTCACGCCGACAGGATAATGAAAAACTGTTTTTT. It translates to CASSRRQDNEKLFF.